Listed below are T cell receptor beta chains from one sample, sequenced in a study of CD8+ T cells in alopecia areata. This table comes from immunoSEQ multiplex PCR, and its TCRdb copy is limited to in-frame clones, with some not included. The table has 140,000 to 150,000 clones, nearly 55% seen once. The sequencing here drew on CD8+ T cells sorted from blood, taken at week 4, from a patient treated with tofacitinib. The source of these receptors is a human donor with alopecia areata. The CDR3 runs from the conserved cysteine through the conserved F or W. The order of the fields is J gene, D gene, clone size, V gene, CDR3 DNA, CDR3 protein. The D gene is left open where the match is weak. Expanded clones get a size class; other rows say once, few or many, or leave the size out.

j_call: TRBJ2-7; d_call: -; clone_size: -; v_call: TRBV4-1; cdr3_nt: TGCGCCAGCAGCCAAGATTGGATAGGATACGAGCAGTACTTC; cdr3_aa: CASSQDWIGYEQYF
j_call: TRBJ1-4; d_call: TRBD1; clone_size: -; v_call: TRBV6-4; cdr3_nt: TGTGCCAGCAGTGAGACCGCGACAGGGAATGAAAAACTGTTTTTT; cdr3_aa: CASSETATGNEKLFF
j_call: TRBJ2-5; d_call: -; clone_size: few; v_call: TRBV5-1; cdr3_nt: TGCGCCAGCAGCTTGCTCCCCCAAGAGACCCAGTACTTC; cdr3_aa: CASSLLPQETQYF
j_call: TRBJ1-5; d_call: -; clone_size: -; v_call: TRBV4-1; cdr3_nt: TGCGCCAGCAGCCAAGATATTGAGGGGGGCAATCAGCCCCAGCATTTT; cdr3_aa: CASSQDIEGGNQPQHF
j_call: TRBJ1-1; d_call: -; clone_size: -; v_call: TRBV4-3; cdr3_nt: TGCGCCAGCAGCCAAGATTCCATGAACACTGAAGCTTTCTTT; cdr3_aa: CASSQDSMNTEAFF
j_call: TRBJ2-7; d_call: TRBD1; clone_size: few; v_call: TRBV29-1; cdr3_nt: TGCAGCGCCCGGACAGGGGAAGGCTACGAGCAGTACTTC; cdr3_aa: CSARTGEGYEQYF
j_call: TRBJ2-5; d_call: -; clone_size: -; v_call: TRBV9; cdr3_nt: TGTGCCAGCAGCGTATCAGGGTGGGCAGAGACCCAGTACTTC; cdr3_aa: CASSVSGWAETQYF
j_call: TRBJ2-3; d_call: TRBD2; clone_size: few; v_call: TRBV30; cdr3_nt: TGTGCCTGGAGTGTAGGACTAGCGGGAACAGATACGCAGTATTTT; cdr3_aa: CAWSVGLAGTDTQYF
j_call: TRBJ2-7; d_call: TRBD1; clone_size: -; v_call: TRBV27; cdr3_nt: TGTGCCAGCAGTTGGGACAGGGGATCCGAGCAGTACTTC; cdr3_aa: CASSWDRGSEQYF
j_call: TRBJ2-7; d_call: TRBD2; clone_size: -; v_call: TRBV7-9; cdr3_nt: TGTGCCAGCAGCTTAGAATCTAGCGGGGGCTACGAGCAGTACTTC; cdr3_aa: CASSLESSGGYEQYF
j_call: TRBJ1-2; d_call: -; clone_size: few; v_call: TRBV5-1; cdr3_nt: TGCGCCAGCAGCGAGGGGACATTTCTCGGCTATGGCTACACCTTC; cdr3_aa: CASSEGTFLGYGYTF